Sequencing of this T cell receptor (beta chain) was carried out in a study of blood T cell repertoires in COVID-19. The overall study: The United States, Italy and Spain were the sources of the acute and convalescent COVID-19 samples. Nucleic acid was either cDNA or gDNA, and it came from T cells, B-cell-depleted T cells, or PBMCs.

Per the study methods: The assay estimated nucleated cells by amplifying reference gene primers. Some clones are missing from TCRdb's copy, which holds only in-frame ones; the method was immunoSEQ multiplex PCR. D and trimming were read from the DNA, whereas the V and J calls and clone size are those reported in that table. The data contain 650,000 to 800,000 clones, about nine tenths of them seen just once; the ten biggest clones take up about 0.26%. The sequence was collected from a woman aged 18 to 35 with acute or convalescent COVID-19. The sequencing input was peripheral blood.

CDR3 sequence: CASSQAQGASNQPQHF. As DNA, the CDR3 is TGCGCCAGCAGCCAAGCACAGGGGGCAAGCAATCAGCCCCAGCATTTT. The chain is built from TRBV4-1 and TRBJ1-5; 9 nucleotides agree with TRBD1. The CDR3 loop spans 16 amino acids. The V gene's germline CDR1 is MGHRA and CDR2 YSYEKL. V trimming: 1 base; J trimming: 1 base; junction bases outside the gene matches: 2.